Below, 2 T cell receptor beta chains from the same sample are listed, as sequenced in a study of tumor-infiltrating lymphocytes in localized non-small cell lung cancer. TCRdb keeps only in-frame clones here, not all; method: immunoSEQ multiplex PCR. The profile covers approximately 9,500 clones, with less than 80% appearing a single time and roughly 5.7% taken by the ten largest. The source material was uninvolved lung tissue not adjacent to the tumor. Receptor source: a human donor with non-small cell lung cancer.

J is TRBJ1-2 and V is TRBV28; 8 positions agree with TRBD1. V lost 10 bases and J lost 4; bases outside the gene matches: 8. This CDR3 contains 13 residues. CDR1 is MDHEN and CDR2 is SYDVKM in the germline V gene. The CDR3 loop reads CATPDRVGYGYTF. The DNA of the CDR3 is TGTGCCACCCCGGACAGGGTAGGCTATGGCTACACCTTC.

The CDR3 coding sequence is TGCGCCAGCAGCTCGACAGAAATGAGAGAAAAACTGTTTTTT. Residues: CASSSTEMREKLFF. V is TRBV5-1 and J is TRBJ1-4, with D tentatively TRBD1 (5 bases). Trimming left V 3 bases short and J 8 bases short, with 14 bases between. This CDR3 region has 14 residues. CDR1 is SGHRS, CDR2 YFSETQ, per germline.